These T cell receptor beta chains were read from a single sample in a study of T cells in Graves' hyperthyroidism and ophthalmopathy. Via MiXCR, TCRdb re-called the multiplex PCR reads, giving one row per CDR3 protein. The repertoire has about 570,000 distinct CDR3 sequences, around 15% of them found once; the top ten carry around 13%. The sequenced sample was blood. Receptor source: a woman between 35 and 50 years old with Graves' hyperthyroidism. CDR3s include the opening cysteine and the closing phenylalanine or tryptophan. Each record gives: V gene, D gene, J gene, CDR3 length, clone size, CDR3 protein, CDR3 DNA. The D gene is left open where the match is weak. Size is stated for part of the rows, as once, few or many counts, or as a class when the clone is expanded.

TRBV6-1	TRBD2	TRBJ2-2	16	many	CASSVPSGSYTGELFF	TGTGCCAGCAGTGTGCCTAGCGGGAGTTACACCGGGGAGCTGTTTTTT
TRBV11-2	NA	TRBJ2-5	14	many	CASSLDRTGLTQYF	TGTGCCAGCAGCTTAGATAGAACAGGGTTGACCCAGTACTTC
TRBV6-1	TRBD2	TRBJ2-3	16	few	CATAPLAGGRTDTQYF	TGTGCCACCGCTCCTCTAGCGGGAGGACGCACAGATACGCAGTATTTT
TRBV29-1	NA	TRBJ2-2	14	NA	CSVGTDSIGGELFF	TGCAGCGTTGGGACGGACTCGATCGGGGGGGAGCTGTTTTTT
TRBV28	TRBD2	TRBJ2-1	18	many	CASSPPPPGLAGGNEQFF	TGTGCCAGCAGTCCTCCCCCGCCGGGACTAGCGGGGGGGAATGAGCAGTTCTTC
TRBV10-3	TRBD1	TRBJ2-5	13	many	CAGSTGAGETQYF	TGTGCCGGATCGACAGGGGCGGGTGAGACCCAGTACTTC
TRBV11-3	NA	TRBJ2-2	15	many	CASSLGQPNTGELFF	TGTGCCAGCAGCTTAGGACAGCCCAACACCGGGGAGCTGTTTTTT
TRBV4-2	TRBD2	TRBJ2-3	16	few	CASSQELAANTDTQYF	TGTGCCAGCAGCCAAGAACTAGCGGCAAACACAGATACGCAGTATTTT
TRBV11-2	NA	TRBJ1-5	13	NA	CASSLGLAQPQHF	TGTGCCAGCAGCTTAGGACTTGCTCAGCCCCAGCATTTT
TRBV9	TRBD2	TRBJ2-1	14	many	CASSVRLAGHEQFF	TGTGCCAGCAGCGTTAGACTAGCGGGTCATGAGCAGTTCTTC
TRBV7-2	TRBD1	TRBJ1-1	14	many	CASSLTGMGTEAFF	TGTGCCAGCAGCTTGACAGGGATGGGCACTGAAGCTTTCTTT
TRBV28	NA	TRBJ1-2	14	NA	CASSLKETRYGYTF	TGTGCCAGCAGTTTAAAAGAGACCCGTTACGGCTACACCTTC
TRBV24-1	TRBD2	TRBJ2-2	14	NA	CAASGNLNTGELFF	TGTGCCGCGAGCGGGAACCTTAACACCGGGGAGCTGTTTTTT
TRBV10-3	TRBD1	TRBJ1-2	16	NA	CAAQEGQGSPSYDYTF	TGTGCCGCTCAAGAGGGACAGGGCTCACCCTCCTATGACTACACCTTC
TRBV19	NA	TRBJ1-2	12	few	CASRLGSYGYTF	TGTGCCAGTAGATTGGGATCCTATGGCTACACCTTC
TRBV5-1	NA	TRBJ2-3	17	NA	CASSLLSGHVSTDTQYF	TGCGCCAGCAGCCTGTTGTCGGGACACGTGTCTACAGATACGCAGTATTTT
TRBV28	NA	TRBJ1-1	14	many	CASCGGDKGTEAFF	TGTGCCAGCTGTGGGGGGGATAAGGGCACTGAAGCTTTCTTT
TRBV6-2/TRBV6-3	TRBD1	TRBJ2-1	14	many	CASSTTGYRNEQFF	TGTGCCAGCAGTACGACAGGGTACCGCAATGAGCAGTTCTTC
TRBV19	NA	TRBJ2-5	16	few	CASSISRLGAQETQYF	TGTGCCAGTAGTATCTCTCGTCTAGGGGCCCAAGAGACCCAGTACTTC
TRBV20-1	NA	TRBJ2-5	13	many	CSARDPGAETQYF	TGCAGTGCTAGAGATCCTGGGGCAGAGACCCAGTACTTC
TRBV28	NA	TRBJ2-1	15	many	CASVRQDSSYNEQFF	TGTGCCAGCGTACGACAGGATAGCTCCTACAATGAGCAGTTCTTC
TRBV10-2	NA	TRBJ2-7	20	few	CASSALAGAGGVSYRYEQYF	TGCGCCAGCAGTGCATTGGCCGGGGCCGGAGGGGTTAGTTACCGCTACGAGCAGTACTTC
TRBV29-1	NA	TRBJ2-7	12	many	CSVGLSSYEQYF	TGCAGCGTAGGACTGAGCTCCTACGAGCAGTACTTC
TRBV7-2	NA	TRBJ2-6	16	many	CASSLTGSSGANVLTF	TGTGCCAGCAGCTTAACTGGTTCCTCTGGGGCCAACGTCCTGACTTTC
TRBV18	TRBD1	TRBJ2-7	14	many	CASSPGTGYYEQYF	TGTGCCAGCTCACCTGGGACAGGATACTACGAGCAGTACTTC
TRBV6-1	NA	TRBJ1-1	12	many	CASRPSLTEAFF	TGTGCCAGCAGGCCATCCCTCACTGAAGCTTTCTTT
TRBV18	NA	TRBJ1-1	12	many	CASSPTAAEAFF	TGTGCCAGCTCACCAACGGCCGCTGAAGCTTTCTTT
TRBV13	NA	TRBJ2-4	15	many	CASSLAGLAKNIQYF	TGTGCCAGCAGCTTAGCGGGCCTAGCCAAAAACATTCAGTACTTC
TRBV2	NA	TRBJ1-1	13	many	CASRTTANTEAFF	TGTGCCAGCAGGACTACAGCGAACACTGAAGCTTTCTTT
TRBV12-3/TRBV12-4	NA	TRBJ2-7	13	many	CAFHLEGVYEQYF	TGTGCCTTCCACCTTGAGGGTGTATACGAGCAGTACTTC
TRBV6-1	NA	TRBJ2-1	16	NA	CACSSFGASSYNEQFF	TGTGCCTGCAGCTCTTTCGGGGCCTCCTCCTACAATGAGCAGTTCTTC
TRBV11-2	TRBD2	TRBJ2-1	14	many	CASSVIAGSDEQFF	TGTGCCAGCAGCGTAATAGCGGGTTCGGATGAGCAGTTCTTC
TRBV2	TRBD2	TRBJ2-2	18	NA	CASSEAPLAGAATGELFF	TGTGCCAGCAGTGAAGCGCCACTAGCGGGAGCCGCCACCGGGGAGCTGTTTTTT
TRBV20-1	TRBD2	TRBJ2-7	14	many	CSAPVVAGTYEQYF	TGCAGTGCCCCGGTGGTAGCGGGAACCTACGAGCAGTACTTC
TRBV11-2	NA	TRBJ2-2	14	many	CASSLASGTGELFF	TGCGCCAGCAGCTTGGCCAGTGGAACCGGGGAGCTGTTTTTT
TRBV5-1	TRBD2	TRBJ2-7	16	many	CASSIQLAESSYEQYF	TGCGCCAGCAGCATCCAACTAGCGGAGAGCTCCTACGAGCAGTACTTC
TRBV2	TRBD1	TRBJ2-6	15	many	CASSAGDRPLNVLTF	TGTGCCAGCAGTGCGGGGGACAGGCCCTTGAACGTCCTGACTTTC
TRBV18	TRBD1	TRBJ2-1	17	few	CASSPPTTGGAHNEQFF	TGTGCCAGCTCACCACCTACGACAGGGGGGGCGCACAATGAGCAGTTCTTC
TRBV28	TRBD1	TRBJ1-4	15	NA	CASSIGTATNEKLFF	TGTGCCAGCAGCATCGGGACAGCAACTAATGAAAAACTGTTTTTT
TRBV30	NA	TRBJ1-2	17	NA	CAWSAPETGAFNYGYTF	TGTGCCTGGAGTGCACCCGAAACAGGAGCTTTTAACTATGGCTACACCTTC
TRBV29-1	TRBD1	TRBJ1-1	14	NA	CSVGTGSMNTEAFF	TGCAGCGTTGGGACAGGGAGCATGAACACTGAAGCTTTCTTT
TRBV18	NA	TRBJ1-1	14	many	CASSPSSSDTEAFF	TGTGCCAGCTCACCATCCAGTTCGGACACTGAAGCTTTCTTT
TRBV5-1	TRBD2	TRBJ2-2	18	NA	CASSSGNILAGGTGELFF	TGCGCCAGCAGCTCAGGAAATATACTAGCGGGGGGCACCGGGGAGCTGTTTTTT
TRBV18	TRBD2	TRBJ2-3	17	many	CASSPQKRGSRTDTQYF	TGTGCCAGCTCACCACAAAAGCGGGGCTCTCGCACAGATACGCAGTATTTT
TRBV5-1	TRBD2	TRBJ2-3	16	many	CASSLSGTSSTDTQYF	TGCGCCAGCAGCTTATCCGGGACTAGTAGCACAGATACGCAGTATTTT
TRBV5-6	NA	TRBJ2-7	13	many	CASSSNSFYEQYF	TGTGCCAGCAGCTCGAACAGTTTCTACGAGCAGTACTTC
TRBV30	TRBD2	TRBJ2-1	16	many	CAWSARTSGISNEQFF	TGTGCCTGGAGTGCTCGGACTAGCGGGATTAGCAATGAGCAGTTCTTC
TRBV28	NA	TRBJ1-5	14	many	CASSLISSNQPQHF	TGTGCCAGCAGTTTAATCTCGAGCAATCAGCCCCAGCATTTT
TRBV5-4	NA	TRBJ2-3	15	NA	CASGRGQYTTDTQYF	TGTGCCAGCGGCCGAGGGCAGTATACTACAGATACGCAGTATTTT
TRBV28	NA	TRBJ1-1	10	many	CATLNTEAFF	TGTGCCACCCTAAACACTGAAGCTTTCTTT
TRBV30	TRBD2	TRBJ2-1	16	many	CAWRGLAGGGGNEQFF	TGTGCCTGGAGGGGACTAGCGGGAGGCGGGGGCAATGAGCAGTTCTTC
TRBV7-6	NA	TRBJ2-5	13	few	CASSFRNQETQYF	TGTGCCAGCAGCTTCCGCAACCAAGAGACCCAGTACTTC
TRBV27	TRBD2	TRBJ2-2	15	NA	CASSAKAGEAGELFF	TGTGCCAGCAGTGCCAAGGCGGGAGAAGCGGGGGAGCTGTTTTTT
TRBV3-1	NA	TRBJ2-5	15	many	CASSQVPGAGETQYF	TGTGCCAGCAGCCAAGTCCCAGGGGCTGGGGAGACCCAGTACTTC